This note documents a single T cell receptor beta chain sequence. Data came from immunoSEQ multiplex PCR; TCRdb stores just in-frame clones and leaves some out. The sample shows 8,000 or so clones, 90% of them seen only once. The sample comes from a study of T cells after posttransplantation cyclophosphamide. Cyclophosphamide on days +3 and +4 followed busulfan-fludarabine conditioning and a marrow graft. This CDR3 has 12 amino acids. Germline CDR1 and CDR2: MNHEY and SMNVEV (reference sequence). V lost 4 bases to trimming and J lost 5 bases; unmatched junction nucleotides: 1. The chain joins TRBV27 to TRBJ2-5; 7 bases fit TRBD2. The sequence came from a female patient aged 50 to 60 who received an allogeneic stem cell transplant from a related donor, was CMV-positive, and had no GVHD. Certain T cells may be donor cells from the graft. Sample: CD4+ T cells sorted from blood, taken about 1,500 days after allogeneic stem cell transplant with posttransplant cyclophosphamide. CDR3 DNA sequence: TGTGCCAGCAGTTCGCGGGGGGAGACCCAGTACTTC. It is translated as CASSSRGETQYF.